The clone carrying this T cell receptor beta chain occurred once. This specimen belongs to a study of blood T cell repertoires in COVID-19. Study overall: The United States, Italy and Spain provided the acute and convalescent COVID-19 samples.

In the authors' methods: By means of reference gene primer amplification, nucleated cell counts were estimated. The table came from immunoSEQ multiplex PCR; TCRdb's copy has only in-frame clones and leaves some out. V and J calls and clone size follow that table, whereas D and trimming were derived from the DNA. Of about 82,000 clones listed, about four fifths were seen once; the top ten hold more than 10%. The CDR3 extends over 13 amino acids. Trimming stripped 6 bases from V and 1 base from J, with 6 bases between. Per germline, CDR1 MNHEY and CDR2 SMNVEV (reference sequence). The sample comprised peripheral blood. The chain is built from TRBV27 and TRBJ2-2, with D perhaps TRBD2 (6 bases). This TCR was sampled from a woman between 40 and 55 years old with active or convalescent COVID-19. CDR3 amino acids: CASRRGNTGELFF. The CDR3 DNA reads TGTGCCAGCAGGCGGGGGAACACCGGGGAGCTGTTTTTT.